This T cell receptor beta chain came from a study of T cell clones after liver transplantation (dated by TCRdb to the late 2010s). Study-wide context: ITN030ST, the source of the samples, was a randomized trial that attempted immunosuppression withdrawal within 2 years of liver transplantation. Blood samples were taken pre-transplant, pre-randomization before withdrawal, and post-randomization after full withdrawal or failed withdrawal. A cohort of 8 liver transplant recipients was studied, of whom 3 were classified as tolerant and 5 as non-tolerant. No induction therapy was given to the subjects, and standard immunosuppression was administered until randomization at 12-24 months post-transplant. Three of the eight recipients were HCV-positive; the others were transplanted for non-autoimmune, non-viral indications. Donor-reactive T cell clones were identified by TCRbeta sequencing following a pre-transplant mixed lymphocyte reaction and were subsequently tracked in post-transplant blood. To count as tolerant, a recipient had to stay completely off immunosuppression for at least one year without liver enzymes climbing beyond twice the upper limit of normal. As an antigen-independent comparator for the donor-reactive sequences, third party-reactive TCRbeta sequences from pre-transplant MLRs were identified as well. The full study reports these points: Low numbers of available donor cells limited the measurable donor-reactive repertoire in two subjects. The conclusions were preliminary, being limited by small, heterogeneous patient numbers and by non-standardized post-transplant time points. Once repertoire turnover was taken into account, donor-reactive detection showed a significant reduction for CD4 in 7 of 8 subjects and for CD8 in 8 of 8. Because no allograft tissue specimens were available, donor-reactive T cells may have migrated into the graft instead of being deleted. Donor-reactive sequences decreased more than third party-reactive sequences, which suggests partial antigen-specific deletion that was not related to withdrawal success. In 5 of 8 subjects, regardless of tolerance or HCV status, circulating donor-reactive CD4 TCRbeta sequences dropped significantly post-transplant.

Unstimulated PBMCs, after thawing, were stained for CD3, CD4 and CD8 and then FACS-sorted into CD3+CD4+ and CD3+CD8+ populations. Randomization to immunosuppression withdrawal applied to every one of the 8 studied subjects. The Qiagen DNeasy Blood and Tissue Kit was used for isolation of genomic DNA. Relative to germline, V is missing 6 bases and J is missing 4 bases, with 5 bases of the junction outside any gene match. CDR1 and CDR2 are read off the germline V gene (reference sequence) as MNHEY and SMNVEV. The CDR3 spans 14 residues, from the cysteine through the phenylalanine. CDR3 DNA only is kept here, 42 bases in frame from base 1. Frozen genomic DNA underwent high-throughput TCRbeta CDR3 sequencing by immunoSEQ, including PCR amplification, mapping, bias correction and internal controls. In the authors' own workflow: Only productive rearrangements were retained, and each unique TCRbeta sequence was defined by its CDR3 nucleotide sequence together with its V and J gene. For a sequence to be called donor-reactive, it needed a frequency of at least 0.01% and at least 5-fold expansion in CFSE-low cells compared with unstimulated pre-transplant cells. Per-subject minimum frequency thresholds, based on the lowest-template unstimulated sample, ensured at least 90% detection power. Jensen-Shannon divergence between the top 1000 TCRbeta sequences after and before transplant was used to measure repertoire turnover. Two-sided Fisher's exact tests were used to test for changes in the detection of donor-reactive sequences. The table comes from immuneACCESS by way of TCRdb, which keeps in-frame sequences with V and J called. Part of the clones is missing from these tables; in studies checked, under half for an unresolved V gene and the rest for unknown reasons. For V, J and clone size, that table is used; D and trimming come from the DNA. This sample gives tens of thousands of clones in total; approximately 81% of them show up just once. The ten largest make up around 2% of the sample.

As regards this clone: Its antigen target is currently unknown. Per-nucleotide qualities are absent, and no much larger clonotype sits a single base away.

This material consisted of CD4+ T cells from blood, taken around 50 months after liver transplant. The rearranged chain carries TRBV27 and TRBJ1-1, and 10 junctional nucleotides match TRBD1. The TCR comes from a human patient who received a liver transplant. Some T cells present after a transplant may be cells of the graft donor. The CDR3 protein: CASSFGTGATEAFF. The DNA sequence is given as TGTGCCAGCAGCTTTGGGACAGGGGCCACTGAAGCTTTCTTT.